What follows are 2 T cell receptor beta chains derived from one specimen sequenced in a study of T cell changes during pregnancy in multiple sclerosis. The data were produced by immunoSEQ multiplex PCR, yet TCRdb's version contains in-frame clones alone and is incomplete. The repertoire has about 48,000 clones, about 90% of them found once; the top ten carry around 1.2%. Sequenced here: CD4+ T cells from peripheral blood mononuclear cells, sampled in the second trimester of pregnancy. The receptors shown here come from a female donor with multiple sclerosis, enrolled in a pregnancy study.

The V gene is TRBV5-1, the J gene TRBJ2-1; 10 bases map to TRBD2. Germline values: CDR1 SGHRS, CDR2 YFSETQ. The CDR3 contains 18 residues. J was trimmed by 4 bases and V by 1 base; bases with no gene match: 11. The CDR3 here is CASSLLRTSGGGYNEQFF. CDR3 bases: TGCGCCAGCAGCTTGTTGCGGACTAGCGGAGGGGGGTACAATGAGCAGTTCTTC.

The chain joins TRBV7-9 to TRBJ1-4; a weak D match, TRBD1 (6 bases). This CDR3 is 14 amino acids long. Trimming removed 5 bases at V and 6 bases at J, with 13 bases between. The germline V gene encodes CDR1 SEHNR and CDR2 FQNEAQ (reference sequence). The CDR3 loop is CASSTGGRHEKLFF. The CDR3 DNA follows: TGTGCCAGCAGCACGGGGGGGCGACATGAAAAACTGTTTTTT.